The 27 T cell receptor beta chains below all came from one sample that was sequenced in a study of shared clonotypes between healthy human individuals. Sequenced by immunoSEQ multiplex PCR; TCRdb stores in-frame clones only, minus some. This sample carries about 530,000 clones, 90% to 96% of them seen once, and the ten largest clones take roughly 0.06%. The material sequenced was naive CD4+ T cells sorted from blood. The subset: CD45RA+ positively selected. The receptor set was obtained from a woman aged 30 to 39 in good health.

V is TRBV9 and J is TRBJ1-2; no clear D. The CDR3 length is 14 residues. Germline V gene lookup returns CDR1 SGDLS and CDR2 YYNGEE. Trimming removed 4 bases from V and 4 bases from J, with 14 bases in between. The CDR3 bases are TGTGCCAGCAGCCGTGAAGACGATCCCTATGGCTACACCTTC. Amino acids: CASSREDDPYGYTF.

The V call is TRBV15, the J call TRBJ1-1; 10 bases fit TRBD1. Looked up from germline, CDR1 is LNHNV and CDR2 is YYDKDF (reference sequence). The length of the CDR3 is 15 residues. The trim removed 0 bases at V and 6 bases at J, leaving 4 bases unmatched. The CDR3 here is CATSRDLGQGAEAFF. The CDR3 DNA is TGTGCCACCAGCAGAGATTTAGGACAGGGGGCTGAAGCTTTCTTT.

The V call is TRBV2, the J call TRBJ1-3; unclear D gene. The V gene lost 3 bases and the J gene lost 4 bases, with 10 bases spanning the gap. Germline V gene data show CDR1 as SNHLY and CDR2 as FYNNEI. The CDR3 spans 14 residues. CDR3 in amino acids: CASSEGMEGNTIYF. The CDR3 DNA follows: TGTGCCAGCAGTGAGGGGATGGAGGGAAACACCATATATTTT.

V gene TRBV19 combines with J gene TRBJ2-5; 9 bases fit TRBD1. This CDR3 has 15 amino acids. CDR1 and CDR2 (germline): LNHDA, SQIVND (reference sequence). J gave up 3 bases and V 7 bases, and 9 bases lay outside the gene matches. The CDR3 spells CASTSGTGYEETQYF. For the CDR3, the DNA is TGTGCCAGTACTTCCGGGACAGGGTATGAAGAGACCCAGTACTTC.

The chain carries TRBV30 and TRBJ1-2; tentative D call: TRBD1 (5 bases). This CDR3 spans 11 amino acids. Germline V lookup: CDR1 GTSNPN, CDR2 SVGIG (reference sequence). Trimming took off 4 bases at V and 4 bases at J, with 7 bases between the two ends. CDR3 coding DNA: TGTGCCTGGACAGGGAGCTATGGCTACACCTTC. Translation gives CAWTGSYGYTF.

The chain couples TRBV5-8 to TRBJ2-1, with TRBD1 identical over 7 bases. The CDR3 contains 16 residues. Germline V CDR1 and CDR2: SGHTS, YDEGEE. V lost 4 bases to trimming and J lost 2 bases; unmatched junction nucleotides: 9. CDR3 loop: CASSPRTGRAYNEQFF. CDR3 bases: TGTGCCAGCAGCCCGAGGACAGGCCGAGCCTACAATGAGCAGTTCTTC.

This sequence joins TRBV19 and TRBJ2-2; TRBD2 agrees at 8 bases. The CDR3 has 14 amino acids. The V gene's germline CDR1 is LNHDA and CDR2 SQIVND (reference sequence). The V and J ends lost 10 bases and 2 bases, in that order; junction bases with no gene match: 6. The CDR3 bases are TGTGCCATCCCGAGCGGGAGCAACACCGGGGAGCTGTTTTTT. Its protein product is CAIPSGSNTGELFF.

The V and J genes are TRBV5-5 and TRBJ2-2; 9 bases map to TRBD1. This CDR3 spans 15 amino acids. V trimming: 4 bases; J trimming: 7 bases; junction bases outside the gene matches: 8. Germline lookup yields CDR1 SGHKS and CDR2 YYEKEE (reference sequence). CDR3 nucleotide sequence: TGTGCCAGCAGCAGACGGACAGGGGCTAACGGGGAGCTGTTTTTT. Amino acid sequence: CASSRRTGANGELFF.

The rearrangement uses TRBV4-1 and TRBJ1-3; perhaps TRBD1 as D (6 bases). CDR3 size: 15 residues. Germline V lookup: CDR1 MGHRA, CDR2 YSYEKL. Trimming left V 1 base short and J 6 bases short, with 13 bases between. The CDR3 loop is CASSQGGRGVNTIYF. CDR3 DNA sequence: TGCGCCAGCAGCCAAGGAGGCAGGGGTGTAAACACCATATATTTT.

The count of this clone is one. The chain uses TRBV7-2 and TRBJ2-3; 9 positions agree with TRBD2. V shed 2 bases and J 5 bases; nucleotides not matched to a gene: 8. There are 16 residues in the CDR3. Germline lookup yields CDR1 SGHTA and CDR2 FQGNSA. The CDR3 is CASSLYAREGGDTQYF. DNA of the CDR3: TGTGCCAGCAGCTTATACGCGCGGGAGGGTGGAGATACGCAGTATTTT.

V is TRBV2 and J is TRBJ1-5; D is uncertain. V shed 5 bases and J shed 2 bases, with 10 bases lying between them. This CDR3 region has 14 residues. Germline-derived CDR1 and CDR2 are SNHLY and FYNNEI. The CDR3 sequence is CASSRLNGNQPQHF. CDR3 nucleotide sequence: TGTGCCAGCAGTCGACTGAATGGCAATCAGCCCCAGCATTTT.

V is TRBV27 and J is TRBJ1-2, with 12 bases that match TRBD1. Unmatched junction bases numbered 10, after V lost 7 bases and J lost 7 bases. Looked up from germline, CDR1 is MNHEY and CDR2 is SMNVEV (reference sequence). The CDR3 spans 15 residues. The chain's CDR3 is CASTFVGTGGGGYTF. CDR3 DNA: TGTGCCAGCACTTTCGTAGGGACAGGGGGCGGTGGCTACACCTTC.

This chain connects TRBV11-2 to TRBJ2-5, with D perhaps TRBD2 (6 bases). Trimming left V 2 bases short and J 1 base short, with 14 bases between. The germline V gene encodes CDR1 SGHAT and CDR2 FQNNGV. This CDR3 spans 16 amino acids. This chain's CDR3 is CASSLLGGRGQETQYF. In nucleotides, the CDR3 is TGTGCCAGCAGCTTATTGGGGGGACGGGGCCAAGAGACCCAGTACTTC.

This clone was seen a single time. This chain links TRBV2 with TRBJ1-5, with no clear D. This CDR3 has 15 residues. The germline V and J ends were trimmed by 1 base and 4 bases, with 11 bases remaining between them. Germline CDR1 SNHLY, CDR2 FYNNEI. The CDR3 DNA sequence: TGTGCCAGCAGTGAAGATTCAGGCGGGAATCAGCCCCAGCATTTT. Protein sequence: CASSEDSGGNQPQHF.

V usage is TRBV11-2 and J usage is TRBJ2-7; perhaps TRBD1 as D (6 bases). The CDR3 is 15 residues long. With 4 bases removed from V and 2 bases from J, the gap between germline ends came to 15 bases. Germline CDR1 and CDR2: SGHAT and FQNNGV. DNA for the CDR3: TGTGCCAGCAGCTCATTTGGGGGCAGAGCCTACGAGCAGTACTTC. Its protein is CASSSFGGRAYEQYF.

This clone showed up just once. The chain combines TRBV27 with TRBJ2-7; D gene unclear. Looked up from germline, CDR1 is MNHEY and CDR2 is SMNVEV (reference sequence). CDR3 length: 13 residues. V dropped 9 bases and J dropped 2 bases, with 14 bases sitting between them. CDR3 region: CASSEYHPYEQYF. The CDR3 nucleotides are TGTGCCAGTTCAGAGTACCATCCCTACGAGCAGTACTTC.

This rearrangement joins TRBV6-5 to TRBJ1-2; D unresolved. This CDR3 comprises 16 residues. Trimming removed 2 bases at V and 1 base at J, with 14 bases between. CDR1 and CDR2 from the germline V gene are MNHEY and SVGAGI. The DNA for the CDR3 is TGTGCCAGCAGTTACGGCCGTGGATCCATTAACTATGGCTACACCTTC. Encoded protein: CASSYGRGSINYGYTF.

This sequence joins TRBV28 and TRBJ1-5, with unresolved D. The germline CDR1 and CDR2 sequences are MDHEN and SYDVKM. Trimming stripped 1 base from V and 2 bases from J, with 12 bases between. This CDR3 region has 16 residues. In DNA, the CDR3 is TGTGCCAGCAGTTTATTGAGGCAGTATGGCAATCAGCCCCAGCATTTT. This translates into CASSLLRQYGNQPQHF.

DNA for the CDR3: TGTGCCAGCAGTTCCAGAGTTACAGGGGCTGGAAACACCATATATTTT. It yields the protein CASSSRVTGAGNTIYF. This rearrangement joins TRBV28 to TRBJ1-3, with 7 positions matching TRBD1. Germline V gene lookup returns CDR1 MDHEN and CDR2 SYDVKM. Unmatched junction bases numbered 8, after V lost 4 bases and J lost 2 bases. The CDR3 is made up of 16 amino acids.

This sequence joins TRBV28 and TRBJ2-7; the match to TRBD2 covers 7 bases. CDR3 size: 15 residues. V trimming: 5 bases; J trimming: 3 bases; junction bases outside the gene matches: 10. Germline CDR1 reads MDHEN; CDR2 reads SYDVKM. CDR3 sequence: CASSRAGPTNYEQYF. DNA of the CDR3: TGTGCCAGCAGTAGAGCGGGGCCTACTAACTACGAGCAGTACTTC. Looking up the rest from reference TRBV28 and TRBJ2-7 gives the full variable domain: DVKVTQSSRYLVKRTGEKVFLECVQDMDHENMFWYRQDPGLGLRLIYFSYDVKMKEKGDIPEGYSVSREKKERFSLILESASTNQTSMYLCASSRAGPTNYEQYFGPGTRLTVT.

The genes are TRBV28 and TRBJ2-1, with D possibly called TRBD1 or TRBD2 (5 bases each). Germline V lookup: CDR1 MDHEN, CDR2 SYDVKM. The CDR3 runs to 15 residues. Trimming removed 3 bases from V and 8 bases from J, with 17 bases in between. The CDR3 here is CASSFDEGSKDEQFF. CDR3 DNA sequence: TGTGCCAGCAGTTTTGATGAGGGGTCGAAGGATGAGCAGTTCTTC.

The chain employs TRBV5-4 and TRBJ2-5; tentatively, D is TRBD1 (5 bases). The J call may be wrong; the DNA end is better matched by TRBJ2-7. This CDR3 region has 16 residues. Per germline, CDR1 SGHNT and CDR2 YYREEE (reference sequence). The CDR3: CASSPSTDTGSYEQYF. The CDR3 nucleotides read TGTGCCAGCAGCCCCTCGACAGACACAGGTTCCTACGAGCAGTACTTC.

The gene calls are TRBV27 and TRBJ2-5; D not resolved. There are 12 residues in the CDR3. CDR1 and CDR2 (germline): MNHEY, SMNVEV (reference sequence). The V end lost 6 bases, the J end lost 3 bases, and 8 bases lay between the germline ends. CDR3 DNA: TGTGCCAGCAGCCCCCTAGAAGAGACCCAGTACTTC. It specifies CASSPLEETQYF.

V gene TRBV7-9 combines with J gene TRBJ2-7, with 9 bases matching TRBD1. The germline gives CDR1 SEHNR, CDR2 FQNEAQ (reference sequence). This CDR3 comprises 13 residues. Trimming took 9 bases from V and 3 from J; bases not matched to a gene: 6. The CDR3 sequence: CASVPGQGYEQYF. The CDR3 DNA reads as TGTGCCAGTGTTCCGGGACAGGGCTACGAGCAGTACTTC.

This clone has only one observation. The chain carries TRBV5-8 and TRBJ2-3; TRBD1 aligns across 8 bases. V dropped 5 bases and J dropped 5; count of bases not matched to a gene: 7. The germline CDR1 and CDR2 sequences are SGHTS and YDEGEE. The CDR3 totals 14 residues. The CDR3 sequence: CASRRQGMLDTQYF. The DNA of the CDR3 is TGTGCCAGCAGGCGACAGGGGATGTTAGATACGCAGTATTTT.

The rearrangement links TRBV18 to TRBJ2-2; maybe TRBD2 (5 bases). The CDR3 runs 16 residues. In germline, CDR1 is KGHSH, CDR2 LQKENI. The V gene lost 1 base and the J gene lost 2 bases, with 11 bases spanning the gap. The CDR3, as DNA: TGTGCCAGCTCACCACTAAGCGGAGATAACACCGGGGAGCTGTTTTTT. It yields the protein CASSPLSGDNTGELFF.

CDR3 DNA: TGTGCCAGCTCACTGGGACAGGGGGCGAACACAGATACGCAGTATTTT. Translation gives CASSLGQGANTDTQYF. This sequence joins TRBV18 and TRBJ2-3, with TRBD1 identical over 12 bases. Germline-derived CDR1 and CDR2 are KGHSH and LQKENI. This CDR3 has 16 amino acids. The V and J ends lost 4 bases and 2 bases, in that order; junction bases with no gene match: 4.